The T cell receptor beta chain under discussion was sequenced for a study of molecular identifiers for immune sequencing clone quantification. TCRdb used MiXCR to reprocess the PCR reads, holding one entry per CDR3 protein. The sample shows about 40,000 distinct CDR3 sequences, roughly 24% of them seen only once. Study observations and caveats: For effector cells, clones above 20 RNA copies held over 99% of molecules; for naive cells, under 1%.

Germline CDR1 SGHVS, CDR2 FQNEAQ. Trimming took 4 bases from V and 3 from J, leaving 10 bases between them. This CDR3 has 15 residues. Points on this clonotype: What it binds is unknown. A read error may be the cause here, since a much bigger clone is one base away.

This clonotype originated in a human donor in good health. Some libraries in this study had Jurkat cell RNA spiked in. The sequenced material came from naive CD8+ T cells from blood, with Jurkat cell RNA spiked in. As for subset: FACS-sorted CD8+CD4-CCR7+CD45RA+ naive T cells. The gene calls are TRBV7-8 and TRBJ1-6; tentatively, D is TRBD1 (5 bases). The CDR3 nucleotides are TGTGCCAGCAGCTCGGTGACAGTCTATAATTCACCCCTCCACTTT. It codes for CASSSVTVYNSPLHF.